The 7 T cell receptor beta chains presented below share a single source sample, sequenced in a study of blood T cell repertoires in COVID-19. Data came from immunoSEQ multiplex PCR; TCRdb stores just in-frame clones and leaves some out. The table lists roughly 320,000 clones, approximately 85% of them singletons. The sequenced sample was peripheral blood. These receptors all come from a human donor in a cohort sampled during active COVID-19.

This clone was counted between two and nine times. V and J are TRBV19 and TRBJ2-7; 8 nucleotides line up with TRBD1. The germline V gene encodes CDR1 LNHDA and CDR2 SQIVND (reference sequence). The V and J ends lost 5 bases and 3 bases, in that order; junction bases with no gene match: 3. There are 13 residues in the CDR3. CDR3 sequence (DNA): TGTGCCAGTAGTCGGGACAGGAACTACGAGCAGTACTTC. Protein: CASSRDRNYEQYF.

The chain recombines TRBV5-1 with TRBJ2-7; 9 bases match TRBD1. CDR1 is SGHRS, CDR2 YFSETQ, per germline. V lost 4 bases to trimming and J lost 6 bases; unmatched junction nucleotides: 8. CDR3 length: 14 amino acids. CDR3 bases: TGCGCCAGCAGCGGGACAGGGTTTGGTTCCGAGCAGTACTTC. Translation: CASSGTGFGSEQYF.

The rearrangement links TRBV30 to TRBJ1-2, with 9 bases lining up with TRBD1. Trimming took 0 bases from V and 7 from J; bases not matched to a gene: 3. In germline, CDR1 is GTSNPN, CDR2 SVGIG (reference sequence). The CDR3 sequence is 13 residues long. CDR3 DNA sequence: TGTGCCTGGAGTGTACAGGGGGCCGGTGGCTACACCTTC. This sequence encodes CAWSVQGAGGYTF.

This clone was seen a few times. The chain employs TRBV29-1 and TRBJ1-2, with D perhaps matching TRBD1 (6 bases). This CDR3 contains 11 residues. With 4 bases removed from V and 6 bases from J, the gap between germline ends came to 9 bases. The germline CDR1 and CDR2 sequences are SQVTM and ANQGSEA. In nucleotides, the CDR3 is TGCAGCGTTGTGGGACAAGATGGCTACACCTTC. It translates to CSVVGQDGYTF.

The chain employs TRBV6-5 and TRBJ1-6; 8 bases line up with TRBD1. The germline gives CDR1 MNHEY, CDR2 SVGAGI. This CDR3 region has 16 residues. With V trimmed by 4 bases and J by 5 bases, 7 bases remained unmatched. Here the CDR3 reads CASSSRTGSDNSPLHF. DNA for the CDR3: TGTGCCAGCAGTTCCAGGACAGGGTCGGATAATTCACCCCTCCACTTT.

The chain has TRBV20-1 and TRBJ2-6; D ambiguous. Trimming took off 3 bases at V and 0 bases at J, with 12 bases between the two ends. The CDR3 contains 16 residues. Looked up from germline, CDR1 is DFQATT and CDR2 is SNEGSKA (reference sequence). DNA for the CDR3: TGCAGTGCTAGTACCCTAGAAAGCTCTGGGGCCAACGTCCTGACTTTC. Protein sequence: CSASTLESSGANVLTF.

This clone has just one count. This chain uses TRBV9 with TRBJ1-2; 7 bases fit TRBD1. Germline V gene lookup returns CDR1 SGDLS and CDR2 YYNGEE. The CDR3 loop spans 14 amino acids. V lost 4 bases and J lost 5; bases outside the gene matches: 8. CDR3 coding DNA: TGTGCCAGCAGCCCGACAGGGACCGATTATGGCTACACCTTC. It translates to CASSPTGTDYGYTF.